Below, one T cell receptor (beta chain) is given with its context. TCRdb processed the 5' RACE reads anew with MiXCR; each CDR3 protein has one entry. The sample lists about 580,000 distinct CDR3 sequences, about 17% occurring once. The record originates from a study of T cells after yellow fever vaccination. Trimming removed 3 bases from V and 5 bases from J; junction bases left unmatched: 10. The CDR3 runs to 17 residues. Germline values: CDR1 SEHNR, CDR2 FQNEAQ (reference sequence). The TCR originated in a man between 18 and 35 years old who received the YFV17D yellow fever vaccine. This chain uses TRBV7-9 with TRBJ2-1; TRBD2 aligns across 10 bases. Sequenced material: PBMCs, taken 5 to 6 days after the first yellow fever vaccination. The chain's CDR3 is CASSLMTTSGRNNEQFF. The CDR3 nucleotides read TGTGCCAGCAGCTTGATGACGACTAGCGGGCGGAACAATGAGCAGTTCTTC.